This T cell receptor beta chain was sequenced for a study of human T cells and chemical hapten exposure. TCRdb used MiXCR to reprocess the RACE reads, holding one entry per CDR3 protein. This table holds 150,000 to 200,000 distinct CDR3 sequences, just under 30% found once. There are a few counts of this clonotype. Time point given: pre-sensitization, week 0. Treatment of the sample: therapeutic diphenylcyclopropenone sensitization with weekly scalp DPC. Donors were 18 to 70-year-old alopecia patients suitable for DPC. The V gene end was trimmed by 7 bases and the J gene end by 1 base; junction bases not matched to a gene: 8. The length of the CDR3 is 15 residues. Germline V lookup: CDR1 MDHEN, CDR2 SYDVKM.

Material: whole blood, obtained in connection with sensitization to the hapten diphenylcyclopropenone (DPC). The TCR originated in a woman in her 30s with alopecia areata. Some clones in this sample may be carry-over from other donors' samples. V is TRBV28 and J is TRBJ2-3, with 7 bases matching TRBD1. The DNA of the CDR3 is TGTGCCAGCACCGCAACAGGGGTGGGCACAGATACGCAGTATTTT. Its translation is CASTATGVGTDTQYF.